This TCR beta chain appears in the sequencing data of a study of OX40 agonist ivuxolimab in advanced cancers. As for the study in general: Patients undergoing dose escalation presented with hepatocellular carcinoma, melanoma, renal cell or head and neck cancer. Study conclusions and caveats: Dose levels from 0.1 to 3.0 mg/kg saw CD4+ and CD8+ blood T cells expand clonally by week 6.

Method: immunoSEQ multiplex PCR; TCRdb's copy keeps in-frame clones and lacks some. Of 57,000 or so clones detected, roughly nine tenths appear once; the ten largest clones hold roughly 13%. Remarks on this clone: Antigen: not known.

Prior autoimmune disease or systemic immunosuppression barred patients. V lost 6 bases and J lost 8; bases outside the gene matches: 11. The CDR3 is 15 amino acids. Germline V gene sequence: CDR1 MNHEY, CDR2 SVGAGI. This sequence originates from an adult with an advanced solid tumor such as melanoma, head and neck, liver or kidney cancer. J is TRBJ1-5 and V is TRBV6-5, with TRBD1 identical over 9 bases. Sequencing was performed on CD4+ or CD8+ T cells sorted from blood, taken in a trial of the OX40 agonist ivuxolimab. The CDR3 coding sequence is TGTGCCAGCAGGTACACAGGGGGCAAGTGGGAGCCCCAGCATTTT. Amino acids: CASRYTGGKWEPQHF.